Below are 22 T cell receptor beta chains sequenced from a single sample in a study of response to subunit inactivated influenza vaccine. TCRdb re-called the RT-PCR reads with MiXCR, one entry per CDR3 protein. The table lists about 520,000 distinct CDR3 sequences, roughly 27% of them singletons, with 1.5% to 2% in the top ten. This specimen consisted of CD4+ T cells sorted from PBMCs, obtained more than 4 days after vaccination. The origin of the receptors is a man aged 45-65 years who received an inactivated influenza vaccine.

This clonotype was seen once. V and J are TRBV4-3 and TRBJ2-5, with D possibly TRBD2 on 6 matching bases. Germline assignment: CDR1 LGHNA and CDR2 YSLEER. V shed 3 bases and J shed 2 bases, with 16 bases lying between them. The CDR3 is made up of 16 amino acids. The DNA of the CDR3 is TGCGCCAGCAGCCACCAAGTGTTCCGGGGGCAAGAGACCCAGTACTTC. It encodes CASSHQVFRGQETQYF.

The gene calls are TRBV7-2 and TRBJ2-3; TRBD2 matches at 13 bases. This CDR3 has 17 residues. With V trimmed by 5 bases and J by 2 bases, 7 bases remained unmatched. Germline lookup yields CDR1 SGHTA and CDR2 FQGNSA. The CDR3 nucleotides read TGTGCCAGCAGCATTAAACTAGCGGGGGGGACCACAGATACGCAGTATTTT. Translating gives CASSIKLAGGTTDTQYF.

The genes are TRBV5-1 and TRBJ2-7, with a tentative D call TRBD1 (6 bases). V dropped 4 bases and J dropped 1 base, with 15 bases sitting between them. The CDR3 is made up of 15 amino acids. Looked up from germline, CDR1 is SGHRS and CDR2 is YFSETQ. CDR3 sequence (DNA): TGCGCCAGCAGCCCCCAGGACAGCCAGTCCTACGAGCAGTACTTC. Its protein product is CASSPQDSQSYEQYF.

J is TRBJ2-7 and V is TRBV29-1, with D tentatively TRBD1 (5 bases). The V gene lost 4 bases and the J gene lost 2 bases, with 12 bases spanning the gap. The V gene's germline CDR1 is SQVTM and CDR2 ANQGSEA. This CDR3 contains 13 residues. CDR3 sequence reads: CSVVLRGPYEQYF. The CDR3 DNA follows: TGCAGCGTTGTTTTAAGGGGCCCCTACGAGCAGTACTTC.

This clonotype appeared once. The chain links TRBV11-2 to TRBJ2-1; D is uncertain. This CDR3 is built from 14 residues. CDR1 is SGHAT, CDR2 FQNNGV, per germline. Between the trimmed V and J ends, which lost 1 base and 8 bases, there was a span of 12 bases. The CDR3 nucleotides read TGTGCCAGCAGCTTAGCGCTGCTTGAGTATGAGCAGTTCTTC. Translation: CASSLALLEYEQFF.

This sequence joins TRBV24-1 and TRBJ2-5; 8 bases line up with TRBD2. The length of the CDR3 is 17 residues. Germline V gives CDR1 KGHDR, CDR2 SFDVKD. V lost 3 bases, J lost 0 bases, and 8 bases stayed unmatched. The CDR3 reads CATSDRSGGGNQETQYF. The CDR3 DNA is TGTGCCACCAGTGATCGCTCGGGGGGGGGAAACCAAGAGACCCAGTACTTC.

The rearrangement joins TRBV5-1 to TRBJ1-1; TRBD1 matches at 8 bases. V gave up 4 bases and J gave up 0 bases; unmatched junction bases: 2. The CDR3 is made up of 14 amino acids. The V gene's germline CDR1 is SGHRS and CDR2 YFSETQ. CDR3 in amino acids: CASSATGVNTEAFF. Here the CDR3 DNA reads TGCGCCAGCAGCGCGACAGGGGTGAACACTGAAGCTTTCTTT.

There are a few counts of this clonotype. J is TRBJ2-7 and V is TRBV11-2; 10 bases align to TRBD2. CDR3 length: 16 amino acids. V shed 2 bases and J 2 bases; nucleotides not matched to a gene: 6. In germline, CDR1 is SGHAT, CDR2 FQNNGV. CDR3 residues: CASSLYRLAGAYEQYF. In nucleotides, the CDR3 is TGTGCCAGCAGCTTATATAGGCTAGCGGGGGCCTACGAGCAGTACTTC.

The chain combines TRBV4-2 with TRBJ1-4; 7 bases align to TRBD1. The CDR3 totals 16 residues. Germline V gene sequence: CDR1 LGHNA, CDR2 YNFKEQ. V shed 4 bases, J shed 2 bases, and the junction held 7 bases outside the gene matches. DNA for the CDR3: TGTGCCAGCAGCCGGGGGACAGAGACGACTAATGAAAAACTGTTTTTT. The encoded protein is CASSRGTETTNEKLFF.

The genes are TRBV5-1 and TRBJ1-1; 9 positions match TRBD1. The length of the CDR3 is 16 residues. The germline V gene has CDR1 SGHRS and CDR2 YFSETQ. V lost 3 bases to trimming and J lost 3 bases; unmatched junction nucleotides: 9. The CDR3, as DNA: TGCGCCAGCAGCTCCGGGACAGGGTTGGTCCACACTGAAGCTTTCTTT. It translates to CASSSGTGLVHTEAFF.

V and J are TRBV4-3 and TRBJ1-6, with no clear D. V gave up 0 bases and J gave up 6 bases, with 15 bases separating them. Germline assignment: CDR1 LGHNA and CDR2 YSLEER. The CDR3 is made up of 17 amino acids. The CDR3 DNA reads as TGCGCCAGCAGCCAAGATCCCTCACTGGTATCTAATTCACCCCTCCACTTT. Translating it yields CASSQDPSLVSNSPLHF.

This clonotype was seen ten or more times. The chain joins TRBV6-5 to TRBJ1-4, with unresolved D. V dropped 0 bases and J dropped 10 bases, with 12 bases sitting between them. CDR3 length: 14 residues. In germline, CDR1 is MNHEY, CDR2 SVGAGI. DNA of the CDR3: TGTGCCAGCAGTTACTCGACCACTGAAGGAAAACTGTTTTTT. It encodes CASSYSTTEGKLFF.

J is TRBJ1-4 and V is TRBV7-9, with a possible D match to TRBD1 (5 bases). The CDR3 is 15 residues long. Germline lookup yields CDR1 SEHNR and CDR2 FQNEAQ (reference sequence). V was cut by 1 base and J by 0 bases, with 6 bases left in between. The CDR3 DNA is TGTGCCAGCAGCTTAGGGACATCAACTAATGAAAAACTGTTTTTT. Translation gives CASSLGTSTNEKLFF.

The chain links TRBV4-1 to TRBJ2-3; TRBD2 matches 9 bases. Trimming cost V 2 bases and J 5 bases; bases outside gene matches: 20. Germline loops: CDR1 MGHRA, CDR2 YSYEKL. The CDR3 has 20 amino acids. The chain's CDR3 is CASSQRPPSGGLASGDTQYF. The DNA of the CDR3 is TGCGCCAGCAGCCAACGGCCCCCCTCAGGTGGACTAGCGTCAGGAGATACGCAGTATTTT.

This chain uses TRBV6-5 with TRBJ2-7; 7 nucleotides align to TRBD1. The V gene's germline CDR1 is MNHEY and CDR2 SVGAGI. This CDR3 region has 18 residues. V shed 3 bases and J 2 bases; nucleotides not matched to a gene: 16. As DNA, the CDR3 is TGTGCCAGCAGTTATGGTCCCGCCTTGGGACAGAAACCCTACGAGCAGTACTTC. Translating it yields CASSYGPALGQKPYEQYF.

This rearrangement joins TRBV30 to TRBJ2-1, with unresolved D. This CDR3 has 12 residues. The ends were cut back, 5 bases at V and 3 bases at J, with 8 bases in the middle. Germline loops: CDR1 GTSNPN, CDR2 SVGIG (reference sequence). This CDR3 reads CAWGKVYNEQFF. The DNA of the CDR3 is TGTGCCTGGGGTAAGGTCTACAATGAGCAGTTCTTC.

Only one count was recorded for this clonotype. This sequence joins TRBV6-1 and TRBJ2-5, with a tentative D call TRBD1 (7 bases). V lost 2 bases and J 5 bases, leaving 18 bases between the germline ends. Per germline, CDR1 MNHNS and CDR2 SASEGT. CDR3 length equals 16 residues. CDR3 protein: CASSEPWTGGGETQYF. As DNA, the CDR3 is TGTGCCAGCAGTGAACCTTGGACAGGAGGAGGGGAGACCCAGTACTTC.

The chain joins TRBV28 to TRBJ2-6; D is possibly TRBD1 (6 bases). CDR3 length: 15 residues. Germline assignment: CDR1 MDHEN and CDR2 SYDVKM. V was cut by 11 bases and J by 0 bases, with 14 bases left in between. CDR3 nucleotides: TGTGCCGTCCGGGACACCCTCTCTGGGGCCAACGTCCTGACTTTC. Its translation: CAVRDTLSGANVLTF. Supplemented by reference TRBV28 and TRBJ2-6, the full variable domain reads DVKVTQSSRYLVKRTGEKVFLECVQDMDHENMFWYRQDPGLGLRLIYFSYDVKMKEKGDIPEGYSVSREKKERFSLILESASTNQTSMYLCAVRDTLSGANVLTFGAGSRLTVL.

This clonotype was found a few times. J is TRBJ2-3 and V is TRBV10-3, with 9 bases fitting TRBD2. V trimming: 5 bases; J trimming: 3 bases; junction bases outside the gene matches: 9. The CDR3 covers 16 residues. CDR1 ENHRY and CDR2 SYGVKD come from the germline V gene. The CDR3 loop reads CAISLGLARGTDTQYF. CDR3 coding DNA: TGTGCCATCAGTTTAGGACTAGCGCGAGGTACAGATACGCAGTATTTT.

The V and J genes are TRBV10-3 and TRBJ1-5; D gene uncertain. CDR1 is ENHRY and CDR2 is SYGVKD in the germline V gene. The CDR3 runs 12 residues. V dropped 10 bases and J dropped 3 bases, with 10 bases sitting between them. The CDR3 loop is CATGRNNQPQHF. CDR3 bases: TGTGCCACCGGACGGAACAATCAGCCCCAGCATTTT.

The sample holds many counts of this clonotype. The V gene is TRBV20-1, the J gene TRBJ2-5; D ambiguous. The length of the CDR3 is 14 residues. CDR1 and CDR2 from the germline V gene are DFQATT and SNEGSKA (reference sequence). Trimming removed 0 bases from V and 2 bases from J, with 10 bases in between. Written as DNA, the CDR3 is TGCAGTGCTAGAGACTGGCGCTTACAAGAGACCCAGTACTTC. It specifies CSARDWRLQETQYF.

The gene calls are TRBV28 and TRBJ1-6, with unresolved D. Trimming left V 5 bases short and J 2 bases short, with 16 bases between. The CDR3 has 17 amino acids. The germline V gene encodes CDR1 MDHEN and CDR2 SYDVKM. Here the CDR3 DNA reads TGTGCCAGCAGTCGCTACGGCGGGATGACCTATAATTCACCCCTCCACTTT. Encoded protein: CASSRYGGMTYNSPLHF.